What follows are 18 T cell receptor beta chains derived from one specimen sequenced in a study of blood T cells in healthy people across ages. Primed by a sample-barcoded 5' primer and a J-beta primer mix, a second PCR proceeded for about 7 to 11 cycles. TCRdb processed the 5' RACE reads anew with MiXCR; each CDR3 protein has one entry. The sample lists over 600,000 distinct CDR3 sequences; under 25% were seen once. Input material: blood. The receptors shown here come from an older man in good health.

This clonotype was detected a few times. V and J are TRBV10-3 and TRBJ1-1; D is undetermined. Trimming pared 11 bases from V and 7 bases from J, leaving 11 bases between. The length of the CDR3 is 10 residues. Germline assignment: CDR1 ENHRY and CDR2 SYGVKD. The CDR3 region is CAVGEGEAFF. In DNA, the CDR3 is TGTGCCGTTGGAGAGGGTGAAGCTTTCTTT.

The chain couples TRBV6-5 to TRBJ2-4; D remains ambiguous. The V gene lost 5 bases and the J gene lost 2 bases, with 13 bases spanning the gap. The CDR3 is 15 amino acids. The germline V gene has CDR1 MNHEY and CDR2 SVGAGI. CDR3 residues: CASSVQLGSKNIQYF. The CDR3 nucleotides read TGTGCCAGCAGTGTACAACTGGGGTCCAAAAACATTCAGTACTTC.

This clonotype has only a few counts. The V call is TRBV4-1, the J call TRBJ2-4; no reliable D call. Germline V gene lookup returns CDR1 MGHRA and CDR2 YSYEKL. The V and J ends lost 0 bases and 6 bases respectively, with 9 bases between them. CDR3 size: 14 residues. CDR3 sequence: CASSQDLNRNIQYF. CDR3 bases: TGCGCCAGCAGCCAAGATCTTAATAGAAACATTCAGTACTTC.

The V gene is TRBV19, the J gene TRBJ2-7, with 7 bases lining up with TRBD1. J gave up 5 bases and V 5 bases, and 9 bases lay outside the gene matches. The CDR3 loop spans 14 amino acids. Germline V gene data show CDR1 as LNHDA and CDR2 as SQIVND (reference sequence). CDR3 sequence: CASSPGTVGNEQYF. In DNA form, the CDR3 reads TGTGCCAGTAGTCCAGGGACAGTTGGCAACGAGCAGTACTTC.

There are a few counts of this clonotype. The rearrangement joins TRBV20-1 to TRBJ1-1; 9 nucleotides line up with TRBD1. CDR3 length: 14 amino acids. CDR1 DFQATT and CDR2 SNEGSKA come from the germline V gene (reference sequence). With V trimmed by 3 bases and J by 5 bases, 7 bases remained unmatched. The CDR3: CSARAGTGLTEAFF. CDR3 nucleotides: TGCAGTGCTAGGGCCGGGACAGGGCTTACTGAAGCTTTCTTT.

This clonotype occurred a few times. V is TRBV15 and J is TRBJ2-5; TRBD1 might be the D (6 bases). The CDR3 contains 15 residues. The ends were cut back, 1 base at V and 1 base at J, with 10 bases in the middle. Germline V gives CDR1 LNHNV, CDR2 YYDKDF (reference sequence). The CDR3 region has the DNA TGTGCCACCAGCAGAGGTGGACAGACCCAAGAGACCCAGTACTTC. Protein product: CATSRGGQTQETQYF.

In this sample, this clonotype turned up a few times. The CDR3 here is CASSRSLNAETQYF. The CDR3 coding sequence is TGTGCCAGCAGCCGTAGTCTAAATGCGGAGACCCAGTACTTC. This sequence joins TRBV14 and TRBJ2-5; D uncertain. The CDR3 is made up of 14 amino acids. CDR1 is SGHDN and CDR2 is FVKESK in the germline V gene. Trimming pared 4 bases from V and 5 bases from J, leaving 14 bases between.

The sample holds many counts of this clonotype. The chain recombines TRBV7-6 with TRBJ2-7; 11 bases are a match to TRBD2. The CDR3 covers 16 residues. Trimming took 5 bases from V and 0 from J; bases not matched to a gene: 6. Germline V gene data show CDR1 as SGHVS and CDR2 as FNYEAQ. The CDR3 loop is CASSPGTSGSSYEQYF. The CDR3 DNA is TGTGCCAGCAGCCCGGGGACTAGCGGTAGCTCCTACGAGCAGTACTTC.

The J gene is TRBJ2-3, the V gene TRBV9; D is perhaps TRBD2 (5 bases). Trimming took 4 bases from V and 3 from J, leaving 12 bases between them. This CDR3 is built from 14 residues. Germline CDR1 and CDR2: SGDLS and YYNGEE. The CDR3 spells CASSPERPTDTQYF. The CDR3 bases are TGTGCCAGCAGCCCGGAGCGGCCAACAGATACGCAGTATTTT.

This clonotype showed up just a few times. The junction shows a germline mismatch at one end, possibly a read error. This chain connects TRBV2 to TRBJ2-5; the D is unclear. CDR1 and CDR2 from the germline V gene are SNHLY and FYNNEI. This CDR3 has 14 residues. The CDR3 spells CVSRPPGLQETQYF. In nucleotides, the CDR3 is TGTGTCAGCAGACCCCCTGGGCTGCAAGAGACCCAGTACTTC.

This clonotype was seen more than once but under ten times. The rearrangement links TRBV30 to TRBJ1-5, with D maybe TRBD1 (6 bases). CDR1 and CDR2 from the germline V gene are GTSNPN and SVGIG (reference sequence). Trimming shortened V by 3 bases and J by 6 bases, and 15 bases separated the two germline ends. CDR3 length: 14 amino acids. The CDR3: CAWRRPGEAQPQHF. CDR3 coding DNA: TGTGCCTGGAGGCGCCCAGGGGAGGCTCAGCCCCAGCATTTT.

This chain links TRBV6-6 with TRBJ2-2; D remains ambiguous. The ends were cut back, 6 bases at V and 7 bases at J, with 6 bases in the middle. Germline-derived CDR1 and CDR2 are MNHNY and SVGAGI (reference sequence). This CDR3 comprises 11 residues. The DNA for the CDR3 is TGTGCCAGCAGATGGGGCGGGGAGCTGTTTTTT. Its protein product is CASRWGGELFF.

This clonotype was picked up a small number of times. One end of the junction fails to match germline, which may point to a read error. This chain uses TRBV7-2 with TRBJ2-7; 10 bases map to TRBD1. The CDR3 totals 12 residues. In germline, CDR1 is SGHTA, CDR2 FQGNSA. The CDR3 region has the DNA TGTGCCAGCAGCTGGGGGACAGGGGAAGTTTTATTC. Translating it yields CASSWGTGEVLF.

This clonotype has just a few counts. The chain joins TRBV6-5 to TRBJ2-3; the D gene is possibly TRBD1 (6 bases). The CDR3 is 13 amino acids. CDR1 and CDR2 (germline): MNHEY, SVGAGI. V was cut by 6 bases and J by 4 bases, with 11 bases left in between. CDR3 protein: CASRQQGADTQYF. CDR3 in DNA: TGTGCCAGCAGACAACAGGGAGCAGATACGCAGTATTTT.

The chain employs TRBV29-1 and TRBJ2-3, with TRBD2 as a possible D gene (5 bases). In germline, CDR1 is SQVTM, CDR2 ANQGSEA. The V and J ends lost 8 bases and 5 bases respectively, with 11 bases between them. The CDR3 is 11 residues long. CDR3 sequence (DNA): TGCAGCTATCGGGGATTAGATACGCAGTATTTT. It is translated as CSYRGLDTQYF.

This clonotype has a single count. The chain carries TRBV6-2 or TRBV6-3 and TRBJ2-1, with D tentatively TRBD2 (6 bases). Germline V gene lookup returns CDR1 MNHEY and CDR2 SVGEGT. With 5 bases removed from V and 3 bases from J, the gap between germline ends came to 14 bases. The CDR3 covers 15 residues. CDR3 coding DNA: TGTGCCAGCAGTCCAGGTGGGGGGAACTACAATGAGCAGTTCTTC. It specifies CASSPGGGNYNEQFF.

The CDR3 bases are TGTGCCTGGAGCCCGGTCAGGGGTAATTCACCCCTCCACTTT. Translated: CAWSPVRGNSPLHF. This chain connects TRBV30 to TRBJ1-6, with a possible D match to TRBD1 (6 bases). The V end was cut by 3 bases, the J end by 6 bases, with 12 bases between. The CDR3 sequence is 14 residues long. Germline V gives CDR1 GTSNPN, CDR2 SVGIG (reference sequence).

The chain recombines TRBV11-1 with TRBJ2-7, with D possibly TRBD1 on 5 matching bases. Germline loops: CDR1 SGHAT, CDR2 FQDESV (reference sequence). The CDR3 is made up of 14 amino acids. Deletions cut 2 bases from V and 5 bases from J, with 13 bases between. The CDR3 here is CASSLSRGKDEQYF. DNA for the CDR3: TGTGCCAGCAGCTTAAGTAGGGGTAAGGACGAGCAGTACTTC.